What follows are 29 T cell receptor beta chains derived from one specimen sequenced in a study of cytomegalovirus exposure and HLA in healthy donors (dated by TCRdb to about 2017). Library generation was performed with the immunoSEQ multiplex PCR assay. For the multiplex PCR, a mixture combining 60 forward primers for TCR Vbeta segments and 13 reverse primers for TCR Jbeta segments was used. The table comes from immuneACCESS by way of TCRdb, which keeps in-frame sequences with V and J called. Part of the clones is missing from these tables; in studies checked, under half for an unresolved V gene and the rest for unknown reasons. For this sample the table gives approximately 190,000 clones, of which roughly 84% were detected only once. The top ten hold around 0.27% of the sample. The sample taken for sequencing was PBMCs. The origin of the receptors is a boy aged 5-17 years in good health and CMV-seronegative.

This chain connects TRBV7-8 to TRBJ1-2; TRBD1 might be the D (5 bases). The CDR3 has 18 residues. From germline, CDR1 is SGHVS and CDR2 FQNEAQ. V was trimmed by 4 bases and J by 0 bases, leaving 21 bases between them. The CDR3 sequence: CASSSSSTRDLANYGYTF. CDR3 DNA: TGTGCCAGCAGCTCGAGCAGCACCAGGGATTTGGCTAACTATGGCTACACCTTC.

The rearrangement joins TRBV6-6 to TRBJ2-7; 12 nucleotides agree with TRBD1. This CDR3 spans 15 amino acids. The V segment lost 5 bases and the J segment 6 bases; nucleotides outside the gene matches: 8. Per the germline V gene, CDR1 is MNHNY and CDR2 is SVGAGI (reference sequence). CDR3 sequence reads: CASSTPGTGGTEQYF. CDR3 bases: TGTGCCAGCAGTACGCCCGGGACAGGGGGCACCGAGCAGTACTTC.

This chain joins TRBV9 and TRBJ2-1, with TRBD2 matching 10 bases. The CDR3 loop spans 15 amino acids. Germline-derived CDR1 and CDR2 are SGDLS and YYNGEE. V was clipped by 0 bases and J by 8 bases; unmatched bases: 5. The CDR3 DNA reads TGTGCCAGCAGCGTAGATCAGCGGGAGGGATATGAGCAGTTCTTC. Its translation is CASSVDQREGYEQFF.

The chain links TRBV27 to TRBJ2-1, with 8 bases aligning to TRBD2. CDR1 MNHEY and CDR2 SMNVEV come from the germline V gene (reference sequence). This CDR3 is 17 amino acids long. The V segment lost 4 bases and the J segment 4 bases; nucleotides outside the gene matches: 12. The CDR3 DNA follows: TGTGCCAGCAGTTCGGGGCCCCTAGCGGGTCCGTACAATGAGCAGTTCTTC. Residues: CASSSGPLAGPYNEQFF.

This chain uses TRBV30 with TRBJ1-1; D possibly corresponds to TRBD1 (6 bases). Between the trimmed V and J ends, which lost 2 bases and 7 bases, there was a span of 20 bases. The germline V gene has CDR1 GTSNPN and CDR2 SVGIG (reference sequence). The length of the CDR3 is 15 residues. CDR3 sequence: CAWSFRPPQGREAFF. CDR3 in DNA: TGTGCCTGGAGTTTTCGACCCCCACAGGGCCGTGAAGCTTTCTTT. Based on the CDR3 plus reference TRBV30 and TRBJ1-1, the full variable domain is SQTIHQWPATLVQPVGSPLSLECTVEGTSNPNLYWYRQAAGRGLQLLFYSVGIGQISSEVPQNLSASRPQDRQFILSSKKLLLSDSGFYLCAWSFRPPQGREAFFGQGTRLTVV.

This clone was seen once. The V gene is TRBV18, the J gene TRBJ1-1; D is uncertain. Germline loops: CDR1 KGHSH, CDR2 LQKENI. The CDR3 totals 16 residues. V dropped 3 bases and J dropped 6 bases, with 20 bases sitting between them. CDR3 sequence (DNA): TGTGCCAGCTCACCGCTTGCTGGGTTGCGAGGGTCTGAAGCTTTCTTT. Translated, it gives CASSPLAGLRGSEAFF.

This clone occurred a few times. V gene TRBV6-1 combines with J gene TRBJ1-1; D uncertain. CDR3 length equals 11 residues. Trimming cost V 4 bases and J 9 bases, with 9 bases left between them. Germline V gene data show CDR1 as MNHNS and CDR2 as SASEGT. The CDR3 nucleotides are TGTGCCAGCAGTGTACGAGGGAAAGCTTTCTTT. It yields the protein CASSVRGKAFF.

The chain employs TRBV5-1 and TRBJ1-1; 9 nucleotides line up with TRBD1. The CDR3 covers 14 residues. V shed 2 bases and J 4 bases; nucleotides not matched to a gene: 3. Germline V CDR1 and CDR2: SGHRS, YFSETQ. The CDR3 is CASSLQGAPTEAFF. CDR3 nucleotides: TGCGCCAGCAGCTTACAGGGGGCTCCCACTGAAGCTTTCTTT.

V usage is TRBV7-8 and J usage is TRBJ2-7; D is undetermined. Trimming removed 5 bases at V and 3 bases at J, with 11 bases between. The CDR3 totals 13 residues. Germline V gives CDR1 SGHVS, CDR2 FQNEAQ. The CDR3 here is CASSPRSGYEQYF. The CDR3, as DNA: TGTGCCAGCAGCCCCCGGTCGGGCTACGAGCAGTACTTC.

V is TRBV27 and J is TRBJ2-4, with D tentatively TRBD1 (5 bases). CDR1 is MNHEY and CDR2 is SMNVEV in the germline V gene (reference sequence). The CDR3 covers 13 residues. Trimming shortened V by 8 bases and J by 4 bases, and 12 bases separated the two germline ends. The CDR3, as DNA: TGTGCCAGCGGTCCAGACAGAAAAAACATTCAGTACTTC. The encoded protein is CASGPDRKNIQYF.

This sequence joins TRBV6-1 and TRBJ2-2; weak D call: TRBD2 (6 bases). The germline gives CDR1 MNHNS, CDR2 SASEGT. Trimming left V 6 bases short and J 3 bases short, with 14 bases between. This CDR3 has 15 amino acids. CDR3 DNA sequence: TGTGCCAGCAGACCCGGGGGACCCGACACCGGGGAGCTGTTTTTT. This translates into CASRPGGPDTGELFF.

This clone was observed once. V gene TRBV6-1 combines with J gene TRBJ2-3, with 10 bases identical to TRBD2. Trimming at V came to 2 bases and at J to 2 bases, leaving 19 bases not matched to a gene. This CDR3 is built from 21 residues. The germline V gene has CDR1 MNHNS and CDR2 SASEGT. The CDR3 reads CASSERVSSGSSWRDTDTQYF. CDR3 nucleotides: TGTGCCAGCAGTGAAAGGGTTTCTAGCGGGAGCTCCTGGCGGGACACAGATACGCAGTATTTT.

The chain carries TRBV30 and TRBJ1-1; D is ambiguous. The CDR3 length is 14 residues. Germline V gene data show CDR1 as GTSNPN and CDR2 as SVGIG (reference sequence). V dropped 0 bases and J dropped 2 bases, with 10 bases sitting between them. The CDR3 region is CAWSVGGVNTEAFF. DNA for the CDR3: TGTGCCTGGAGTGTCGGTGGAGTTAACACTGAAGCTTTCTTT. The full variable domain, with the rest looked up from reference TRBV30 and TRBJ1-1, is SQTIHQWPATLVQPVGSPLSLECTVEGTSNPNLYWYRQAAGRGLQLLFYSVGIGQISSEVPQNLSASRPQDRQFILSSKKLLLSDSGFYLCAWSVGGVNTEAFFGQGTRLTVV.

The rearrangement joins TRBV29-1 to TRBJ1-2, with unresolved D. Germline values: CDR1 SQVTM, CDR2 ANQGSEA. The CDR3 length is 13 residues. The V end lost 3 bases, the J end lost 6 bases, and 14 bases lay between the germline ends. As DNA, the CDR3 is TGCAGCGTTGAGGGCAGATCCCTCGATGGCTACACCTTC. The encoded protein is CSVEGRSLDGYTF.

V gene TRBV5-4 combines with J gene TRBJ1-2, with D possibly matching TRBD1 (6 bases). The germline CDR1 and CDR2 sequences are SGHNT and YYREEE (reference sequence). The CDR3 contains 15 residues. V was trimmed by 5 bases and J by 5 bases, leaving 19 bases between them. CDR3 residues: CASSLRGTGEYGYTF. Here the CDR3 DNA reads TGTGCCAGCAGTCTAAGGGGGACCGGAGAATATGGCTACACCTTC.

Remarks on this clone: The junction departs from the called germline gene at one end, perhaps through a read error. This chain uses TRBV6-4 with TRBJ1-1, with D uncertain. CDR1 is MRHNA, CDR2 SNTAGT, per germline. This CDR3 comprises 14 residues. CDR3 coding DNA: TGTGCCATCAGTGAGGGCAGTTCATGGTCTGAAGCTTTCTTT. Encoded protein: CAISEGSSWSEAFF.

The rearrangement links TRBV6-5 to TRBJ1-1, with D unresolved. Trimming left V 1 base short and J 11 bases short, with 8 bases between. In germline, CDR1 is MNHEY, CDR2 SVGAGI. CDR3 length: 11 residues. The CDR3 nucleotides are TGTGCCAGCAGTTACTTTGGGGAGGCTTTCTTT. Residues: CASSYFGEAFF.

The CDR3 region is CSALDTGGSYEQYF. DNA for the CDR3: TGCAGCGCCCTCGACACAGGGGGGTCCTACGAGCAGTACTTC. The chain combines TRBV29-1 with TRBJ2-5, with 8 bases aligning to TRBD1. The better agreement between TRBJ2-7 and the DNA end casts doubt on the J call. Germline V gene lookup returns CDR1 SQVTM and CDR2 ANQGSEA. CDR3 length: 14 residues.

The rearrangement uses TRBV5-4 and TRBJ2-5; 8 bases agree with TRBD1. Germline CDR1 reads SGHNT; CDR2 reads YYREEE (reference sequence). The CDR3 loop spans 16 amino acids. The V and J ends lost 4 bases and 5 bases, in that order; junction bases with no gene match: 13. The DNA of the CDR3 is TGTGCCAGCAGCCCCCATACAGGGGGTTCCGGTGAGACCCAGTACTTC. Its translation: CASSPHTGGSGETQYF.

V and J are TRBV2 and TRBJ1-2; D gene uncertain. The CDR3 has 13 residues. Germline CDR1 and CDR2: SNHLY and FYNNEI. V lost 6 bases and J lost 4, with 12 bases in between. DNA for the CDR3: TGTGCCAGCAGCGGCGCGGGAGGCTATGGCTACACCTTC. Amino acid sequence: CASSGAGGYGYTF.

This sequence joins TRBV11-2 and TRBJ2-3; D possibly corresponds to TRBD2 (5 bases). Germline-derived CDR1 and CDR2 are SGHAT and FQNNGV. This CDR3 comprises 14 residues. Between the trimmed V and J ends, which lost 2 bases and 2 bases, there was a span of 8 bases. In DNA, the CDR3 is TGTGCCAGCAGCTTAACGGAGGTCACAGATACGCAGTATTTT. The encoded protein is CASSLTEVTDTQYF. Using reference TRBV11-2 and TRBJ2-3 for the parts outside the CDR3, the full variable domain is EAGVAQSPRYKIIEKRQSVAFWCNPISGHATLYWYQQILGQGPKLLIQFQNNGVVDDSQLPKDRFSAERLKGVDSTLKIQPAKLEDSAVYLCASSLTEVTDTQYFGPGTRLTVL.

The chain is built from TRBV19 and TRBJ2-7, with TRBD1 matching 8 bases. The V gene end was trimmed by 1 base and the J gene end by 0 bases; junction bases not matched to a gene: 2. This CDR3 is built from 15 residues. Germline CDR1 and CDR2: LNHDA and SQIVND (reference sequence). The CDR3 region is CASSIADRASYEQYF. The DNA of the CDR3 is TGTGCCAGTAGTATAGCGGACAGGGCCTCCTACGAGCAGTACTTC.

This chain links TRBV5-4 with TRBJ2-3; D gene ambiguous. Germline V CDR1 and CDR2: SGHNT, YYREEE (reference sequence). Trimming shortened V by 0 bases and J by 0 bases, and 5 bases separated the two germline ends. The CDR3 runs to 14 residues. This CDR3 reads CASSLVSSTDTQYF. The CDR3 DNA sequence: TGTGCCAGCAGCTTGGTTAGCAGCACAGATACGCAGTATTTT.

The chain links TRBV6-5 to TRBJ1-3, with a possible D match to TRBD1 (6 bases). The V gene lost 3 bases and the J gene lost 8 bases, with 11 bases spanning the gap. This CDR3 contains 13 residues. CDR1 MNHEY and CDR2 SVGAGI come from the germline V gene. For the CDR3, the DNA is TGTGCCAGCAGTTATGCCAGGGGATACACCATATATTTT. Protein sequence: CASSYARGYTIYF.

The chain couples TRBV9 to TRBJ2-2; D is uncertain. Germline V lookup: CDR1 SGDLS, CDR2 YYNGEE. Trimming cost V 3 bases and J 0 bases, with 6 bases left between them. This CDR3 has 14 residues. CDR3 residues: CASSAIPNTGELFF. DNA of the CDR3: TGTGCCAGCAGCGCCATCCCGAACACCGGGGAGCTGTTTTTT.

V usage is TRBV7-9 and J usage is TRBJ2-7, with TRBD2 matching 7 bases. The length of the CDR3 is 15 residues. Losses at the gene ends were 7 bases for V and 3 bases for J; bases not matched to a gene: 12. Per the germline V gene, CDR1 is SEHNR and CDR2 is FQNEAQ (reference sequence). CDR3 sequence (DNA): TGTGCCAGCACCTCCCCCGGGGGGTCAGGCTACGAGCAGTACTTC. Translated: CASTSPGGSGYEQYF.

The CDR3 loop is CASSLGGQGATNEQFF. CDR3 nucleotides: TGTGCCAGCAGCTTAGGGGGGCAGGGGGCAACAAATGAGCAGTTCTTC. The rearrangement links TRBV11-2 to TRBJ2-1; 8 bases map to TRBD1. This CDR3 contains 16 residues. V was pared by 1 base and J by 7 bases, with 9 bases of the junction left unmatched. From germline, CDR1 is SGHAT and CDR2 FQNNGV.

The chain employs TRBV7-9 and TRBJ1-5, with D unresolved. V was shortened by 1 base and J by 4 bases, with 11 bases between the two germline ends. The CDR3 is made up of 15 amino acids. The germline gives CDR1 SEHNR, CDR2 FQNEAQ (reference sequence). CDR3 amino acids: CASSLGGPPNQPQHF. The CDR3 nucleotides are TGTGCCAGCAGCTTAGGAGGGCCTCCGAATCAGCCCCAGCATTTT.

This clone was found a few times. This sequence joins TRBV5-1 and TRBJ2-1; tentatively, D is TRBD1 (6 bases). V was shortened by 0 bases and J by 9 bases, with 25 bases between the two germline ends. This CDR3 contains 18 residues. The V gene's germline CDR1 is SGHRS and CDR2 YFSETQ. Here the CDR3 DNA reads TGCGCCAGCAGCTTGGCCATGGGTTTGGGTCCTGAGGACAGTGAGCAGTTCTTC. Its protein is CASSLAMGLGPEDSEQFF.